The text below deals with one T cell receptor (beta chain). The target antigen is unknown. This entry is derived from a study of graft-versus-host responses after intestinal transplantation. Study-wide context: Every one of the recipients received anti-thymocyte globulin induction and afterwards took tacrolimus and steroids for approximately 3 years. Findings and caveats of the study: Recipient marrow harbored GvH clones, some of which surfaced first in ileum or blood.

TCRdb keeps only in-frame clones here, not all; method: immunoSEQ multiplex PCR. The sample includes roughly 97,000 clones, 90% to 95% of them seen just once. V trimming: 1 base; J trimming: 6 bases; junction bases outside the gene matches: 15. Germline loops: CDR1 SGHVS, CDR2 FQNEAQ. This CDR3 is 17 amino acids long. The sample consisted of unstimulated CD4+ T cells sorted from spleen or lymph node cells, taken before transplant. This sequence was found in a human donor who was the organ donor for an intestinal transplant. V usage is TRBV7-8 and J usage is TRBJ2-7; 7 bases align to TRBD2. The chain's CDR3 is CASSLGISGTTDFEQYF. The DNA for the CDR3 is TGTGCCAGCAGCTTAGGGATCTCCGGGACTACGGATTTCGAGCAGTACTTC.